The clone carrying this T cell receptor beta chain came up a few times. What it binds is unknown. The data belong to a study of a mutant IDH1 vaccine in newly diagnosed glioma. Study-level background: Of treated patients, approximately 62% were men and about 38% women, averaging roughly 37 years.

The data were produced by immunoSEQ multiplex PCR, yet TCRdb's version contains in-frame clones alone and is incomplete. The sample has under 40,000 clones; roughly four fifths are singletons. Germline V lookup: CDR1 SGHVS, CDR2 FNYEAQ. This CDR3 spans 13 amino acids. Trimming cost V 1 base and J 5 bases, with 6 bases left between them. As to time point: week 47, end of study. Every vaccine dose comprised 300 ug of mutant IDH1 20-mer peptide plus topical imiquimod. New WHO grade 3 or 4 astrocytomas that were IDH1-mutant and ATRX-lost had been found in donors. V usage is TRBV7-6 and J usage is TRBJ2-1; unclear D gene. The clonotype comes from a man aged 25-45 years with glioma. The input for sequencing was PBMCs, taken from a glioma patient whose treatment included an IDH1 peptide vaccine. For the CDR3, the DNA is TGTGCCAGCAGCTTAGGAGAAAACAATGAGCAGTTCTTC. It translates to CASSLGENNEQFF.